The 7 T cell receptor beta chains below all came from one sample that was sequenced in a study of shared clonotypes between healthy human individuals. Naive CD8 cells lacked CD45RO, underwent positive selection for CCR7 and left out terminally differentiated effector memory CD45RA+ cells. Profiling relied on immunoSEQ multiplex PCR, and the TCRdb table lists in-frame clones only, not all of them. The top ten hold approximately 0.33% of the sample, which has about 580,000 clones, roughly 98% seen once. The sample consisted of naive CD8+ T cells sorted from blood. The receptor source for this set is a man under 40 in good health.

The rearrangement links TRBV4-3 to TRBJ2-1, with D maybe TRBD2 (6 bases). Germline V CDR1 and CDR2: LGHNA, YSLEER. V lost 6 bases, J lost 0 bases, and 15 bases lay in between. The CDR3 covers 16 residues. The CDR3 spells CASSRSQRASYNEQFF. The CDR3 DNA reads TGCGCCAGCAGTCGCAGCCAGCGGGCCTCCTACAATGAGCAGTTCTTC.

This rearrangement joins TRBV27 to TRBJ2-1; 7 bases align to TRBD2. Germline V gene lookup returns CDR1 MNHEY and CDR2 SMNVEV (reference sequence). The CDR3 contains 15 residues. The junction had 9 bases not matched to a gene; V was cut back by 6 bases and J by 4 bases. CDR3 residues: CASSPLRELYNEQFF. Here the CDR3 DNA reads TGTGCCAGCAGCCCTTTGCGGGAGTTGTACAATGAGCAGTTCTTC.

The V call is TRBV6-5, the J call TRBJ2-7, with D perhaps TRBD2 (6 bases). CDR3 size: 13 residues. Trimming cost V 5 bases and J 5 bases, with 13 bases left between them. Germline CDR1 reads MNHEY; CDR2 reads SVGAGI. Written as DNA, the CDR3 is TGTGCCAGCAGTCCATCGGCGGGGCACGAGCAGTACTTC. This codes for CASSPSAGHEQYF.

The chain joins TRBV2 to TRBJ2-7; D uncertain. The CDR3 runs 15 residues. Deletions cut 2 bases from V and 2 bases from J, with 13 bases between. Germline V gives CDR1 SNHLY, CDR2 FYNNEI. The CDR3 DNA reads TGTGCCAGCAGTGAAACCAAGTTGATGCCCTACGAGCAGTACTTC. This gives the protein CASSETKLMPYEQYF.

As to this clone: One junction end does not reproduce the germline sequence, and a read error may be involved. The chain uses TRBV7-7 and TRBJ2-1; 12 positions agree with TRBD2. CDR1 SSHAT and CDR2 FNYEAQ come from the germline V gene (reference sequence). CDR3 length: 15 residues. CDR3 DNA sequence: TGTGCTAGCAGCTTATCACTAGCGGGGGGTAATGAGCAGTTCTTC. Amino acid sequence: CASSLSLAGGNEQFF.

V is TRBV5-1 and J is TRBJ1-2; no firm D call. V dropped 1 base and J dropped 1 base, with 8 bases sitting between them. CDR1 is SGHRS, CDR2 YFSETQ, per germline. The CDR3 runs to 14 residues. As DNA, the CDR3 is TGCGCCAGCAGCTTGTACAGCCTTAACTATGGCTACACCTTC. Protein sequence: CASSLYSLNYGYTF. Full variable domain (missing parts from reference TRBV5-1 and TRBJ1-2): KAGVTQTPRYLIKTRGQQVTLSCSPISGHRSVSWYQQTPGQGLQFLFEYFSETQRNKGNFPGRFSGRQFSNSRSEMNVSTLELGDSALYLCASSLYSLNYGYTFGSGTRLTVV.

This sequence joins TRBV5-1 and TRBJ2-7; a weak D match, TRBD2 (6 bases). Trimming stripped 0 bases from V and 2 bases from J, with 12 bases between. The CDR3 contains 15 residues. Germline CDR1 is SGHRS and CDR2 is YFSETQ. The CDR3 DNA reads as TGCGCCAGCAGCTTGGAAGGACTACCGACCTACGAGCAGTACTTC. Translation gives CASSLEGLPTYEQYF. The variable domain in full, with the rest retrieved from reference TRBV5-1 and TRBJ2-7, is KAGVTQTPRYLIKTRGQQVTLSCSPISGHRSVSWYQQTPGQGLQFLFEYFSETQRNKGNFPGRFSGRQFSNSRSEMNVSTLELGDSALYLCASSLEGLPTYEQYFGPGTRLTVT.